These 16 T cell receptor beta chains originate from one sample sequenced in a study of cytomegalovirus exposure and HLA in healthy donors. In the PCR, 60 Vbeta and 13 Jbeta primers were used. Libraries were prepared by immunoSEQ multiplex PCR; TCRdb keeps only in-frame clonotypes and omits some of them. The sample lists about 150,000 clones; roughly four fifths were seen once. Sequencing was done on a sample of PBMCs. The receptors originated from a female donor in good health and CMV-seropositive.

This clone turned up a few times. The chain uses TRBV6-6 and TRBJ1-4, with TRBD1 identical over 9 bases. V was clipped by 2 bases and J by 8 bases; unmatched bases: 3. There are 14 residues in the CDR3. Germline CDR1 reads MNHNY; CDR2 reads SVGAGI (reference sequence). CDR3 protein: CASSYLGQGEKLFF. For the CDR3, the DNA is TGTGCCAGCAGTTACCTGGGACAGGGAGAAAAACTGTTTTTT.

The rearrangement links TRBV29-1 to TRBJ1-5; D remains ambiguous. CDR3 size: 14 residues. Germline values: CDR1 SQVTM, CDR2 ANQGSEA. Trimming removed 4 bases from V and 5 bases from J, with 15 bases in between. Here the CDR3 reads CSVVKTLEYQPQHF. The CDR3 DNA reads TGCAGCGTTGTGAAAACATTGGAGTATCAGCCCCAGCATTTT.

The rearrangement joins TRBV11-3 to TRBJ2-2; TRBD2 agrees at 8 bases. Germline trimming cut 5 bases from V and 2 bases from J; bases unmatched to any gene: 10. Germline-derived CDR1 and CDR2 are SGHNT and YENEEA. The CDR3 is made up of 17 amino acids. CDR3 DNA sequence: TGTGCCAGCAGCCTATACAGCGGGGGCCTCAACACCGGGGAGCTGTTTTTT. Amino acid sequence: CASSLYSGGLNTGELFF. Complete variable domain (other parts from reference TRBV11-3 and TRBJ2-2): EAGVVQSPRYKIIEKKQPVAFWCNPISGHNTLYWYLQNLGQGPELLIRYENEEAVDDSQLPKDRFSAERLKGVDSTLKIQPAELGDSAVYLCASSLYSGGLNTGELFFGEGSRLTVL.

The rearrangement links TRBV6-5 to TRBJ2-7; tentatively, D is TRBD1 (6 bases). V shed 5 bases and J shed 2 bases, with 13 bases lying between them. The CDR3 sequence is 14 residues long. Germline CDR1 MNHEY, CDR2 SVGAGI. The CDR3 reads CASSVQGSPYEQYF. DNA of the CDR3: TGTGCCAGCAGTGTCCAGGGGTCTCCCTACGAGCAGTACTTC.

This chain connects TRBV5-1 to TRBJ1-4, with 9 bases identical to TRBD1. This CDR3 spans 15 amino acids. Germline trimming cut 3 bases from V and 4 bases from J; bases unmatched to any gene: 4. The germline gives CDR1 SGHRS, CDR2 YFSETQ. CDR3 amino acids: CASSWGQGVNEKLFF. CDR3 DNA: TGCGCCAGCAGCTGGGGACAGGGTGTTAATGAAAAACTGTTTTTT.

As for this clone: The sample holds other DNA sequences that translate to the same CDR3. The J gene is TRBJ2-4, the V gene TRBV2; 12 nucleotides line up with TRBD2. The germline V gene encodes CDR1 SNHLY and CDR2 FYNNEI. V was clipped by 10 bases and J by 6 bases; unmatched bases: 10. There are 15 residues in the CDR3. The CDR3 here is CATRLAGGLRNIQYF. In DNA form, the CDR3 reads TGTGCCACCCGGCTAGCGGGGGGGCTTAGAAACATTCAGTACTTC.

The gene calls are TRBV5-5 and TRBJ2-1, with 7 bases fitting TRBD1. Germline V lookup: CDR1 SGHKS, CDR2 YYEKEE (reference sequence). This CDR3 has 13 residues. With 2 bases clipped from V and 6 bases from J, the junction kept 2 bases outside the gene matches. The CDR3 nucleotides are TGTGCCAGCAGCTTCACAGGGGTCAATGAGCAGTTCTTC. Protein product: CASSFTGVNEQFF.

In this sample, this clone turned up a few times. CDR3 nucleotides: TGTGCCAGCAATAGCGGGGGAAAATACGAGCAGTACTTC. It yields the protein CASNSGGKYEQYF. The chain links TRBV28 to TRBJ2-7; 9 bases are a match to TRBD2. With V trimmed by 7 bases and J by 4 bases, 5 bases remained unmatched. The CDR3 runs to 13 residues. In germline, CDR1 is MDHEN, CDR2 SYDVKM.

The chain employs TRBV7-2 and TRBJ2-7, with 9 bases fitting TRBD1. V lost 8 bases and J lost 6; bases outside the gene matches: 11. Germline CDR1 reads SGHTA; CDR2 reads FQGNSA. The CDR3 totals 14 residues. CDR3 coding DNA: TGTGCCAGCGGCCCCGGGACAGGGAGTTTCGAGCAGTACTTC. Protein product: CASGPGTGSFEQYF. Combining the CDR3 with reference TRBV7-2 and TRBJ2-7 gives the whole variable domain GAGVSQSPSNKVTEKGKDVELRCDPISGHTALYWYRQSLGQGLEFLIYFQGNSAPDKSGLPSDRFSAERTGGSVSTLTIQRTQQEDSAVYLCASGPGTGSFEQYFGPGTRLTVT.

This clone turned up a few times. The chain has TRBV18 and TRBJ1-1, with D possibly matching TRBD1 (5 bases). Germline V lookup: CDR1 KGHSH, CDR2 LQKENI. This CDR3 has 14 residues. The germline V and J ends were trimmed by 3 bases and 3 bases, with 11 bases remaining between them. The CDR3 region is CASSPLQGDTEAFF. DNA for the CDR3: TGTGCCAGCTCACCTCTGCAGGGTGACACTGAAGCTTTCTTT.

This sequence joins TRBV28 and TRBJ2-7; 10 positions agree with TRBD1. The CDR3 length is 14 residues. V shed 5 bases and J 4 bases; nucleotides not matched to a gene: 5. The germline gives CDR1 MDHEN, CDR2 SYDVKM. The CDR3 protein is CASSRTGGGYEQYF. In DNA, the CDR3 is TGTGCCAGCAGTCGGACAGGGGGTGGGTACGAGCAGTACTTC.

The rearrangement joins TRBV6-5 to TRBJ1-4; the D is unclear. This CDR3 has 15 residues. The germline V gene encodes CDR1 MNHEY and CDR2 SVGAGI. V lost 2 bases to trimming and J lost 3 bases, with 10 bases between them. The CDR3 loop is CASSYLKAANEKLFF. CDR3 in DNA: TGTGCCAGCAGTTACCTCAAGGCGGCTAATGAAAAACTGTTTTTT.

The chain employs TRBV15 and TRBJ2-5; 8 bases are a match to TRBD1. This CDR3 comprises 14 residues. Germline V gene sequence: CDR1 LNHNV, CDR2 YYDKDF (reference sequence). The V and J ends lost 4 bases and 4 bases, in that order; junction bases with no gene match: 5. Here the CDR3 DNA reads TGTGCCACCAGCACGTATACAGGGGGAGAGACCCAGTACTTC. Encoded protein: CATSTYTGGETQYF.

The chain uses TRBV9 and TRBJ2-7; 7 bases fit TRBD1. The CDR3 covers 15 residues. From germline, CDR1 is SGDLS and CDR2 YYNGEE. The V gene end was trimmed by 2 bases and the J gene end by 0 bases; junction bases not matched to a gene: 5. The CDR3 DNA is TGTGCCAGCAGCGTTACAGGGGATCCCTCCTACGAGCAGTACTTC. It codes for CASSVTGDPSYEQYF.

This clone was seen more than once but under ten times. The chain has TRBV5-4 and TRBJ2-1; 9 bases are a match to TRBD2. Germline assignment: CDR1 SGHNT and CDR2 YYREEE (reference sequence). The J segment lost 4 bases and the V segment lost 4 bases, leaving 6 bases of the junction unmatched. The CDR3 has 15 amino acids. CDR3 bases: TGTGCCAGCAGCCGGGCTAGCGGGGATTACAATGAGCAGTTCTTC. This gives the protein CASSRASGDYNEQFF.

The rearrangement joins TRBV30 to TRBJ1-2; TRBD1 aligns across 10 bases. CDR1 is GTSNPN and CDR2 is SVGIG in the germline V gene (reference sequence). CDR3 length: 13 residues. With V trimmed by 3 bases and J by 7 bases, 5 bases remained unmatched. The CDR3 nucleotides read TGTGCCTGGAGAAGGGACAGGGGATCTGGCTACACCTTC. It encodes CAWRRDRGSGYTF.